Each of the 18 T cell receptor beta chains below was sequenced from the same sample in a study of post-analysis software for immune sequencing data. These TCRs' antigens remain unknown. cDNA libraries of TCR beta carried unique molecular identifiers. TCRdb re-analysed the PCR reads in MiXCR, keeping a single row per CDR3 protein. The data hold about 560,000 distinct CDR3 sequences, with roughly 45% observed a single time. Study conclusions and caveats: Compared with controls, patients had more of 4 to 6 TRBV segments, including TRBV5-6, TRBV5-1 and TRBV20-1.

The sequencing input was blood. These receptors all stem from a girl aged 5-17 years with multiple sclerosis.

To note about this clonotype: No conserved phenylalanine or tryptophan ends this CDR3, so it is likely a read error. Written as DNA, the CDR3 is TGTGCCAGCTCACCACGAGAGACAGGGGCGGGTGAGCAGTTCTCC. It specifies CASSPRETGAGEQFS. This chain joins TRBV18 and TRBJ2-1; 8 nucleotides agree with TRBD1. The germline V gene encodes CDR1 KGHSH and CDR2 LQKENI. The V and J ends lost 1 base and 9 bases, in that order; junction bases with no gene match: 8. CDR3 size: 15 residues.

The V call is TRBV12-3 or TRBV12-4, the J call TRBJ2-1; D may be TRBD1 (6 bases). The CDR3 length is 13 residues. V gave up 6 bases and J gave up 9 bases, with 15 bases separating them. In DNA form, the CDR3 reads TGTGCCAGCAGCTACCCGACAGGCTTTGAGCAGTTCTTC. Residues: CASSYPTGFEQFF.

Only a few counts were recorded for this clonotype. The chain links TRBV28 to TRBJ1-4, with 10 bases that match TRBD1. Looked up from germline, CDR1 is MDHEN and CDR2 is SYDVKM. The CDR3 runs 18 residues. Losses at the gene ends were 4 bases for V and 0 bases for J; bases not matched to a gene: 8. CDR3 protein: CASSYRDRGLATNEKLFF. The CDR3, as DNA: TGTGCCAGCAGTTACCGGGACAGGGGTCTTGCAACTAATGAAAAACTGTTTTTT.

The chain joins TRBV20-1 to TRBJ2-7; 8 positions agree with TRBD2. The CDR3 is made up of 15 amino acids. Germline CDR1 is DFQATT and CDR2 is SNEGSKA (reference sequence). The V segment lost 3 bases and the J segment 2 bases; nucleotides outside the gene matches: 9. The CDR3 DNA reads TGCAGTGCTAGTAATGCCGGGAGGGCGGCCTACGAGCAGTACTTC. This sequence encodes CSASNAGRAAYEQYF.

This clonotype was seen more than once but under ten times. The rearrangement joins TRBV20-1 to TRBJ2-1, with 12 nucleotides matching TRBD2. The CDR3 is 14 residues long. Losses at the gene ends were 5 bases for V and 9 bases for J; bases not matched to a gene: 8. Germline loops: CDR1 DFQATT, CDR2 SNEGSKA (reference sequence). The CDR3 here is CSAPRLAGAGEQFF. The DNA of the CDR3 is TGCAGTGCTCCGAGACTAGCGGGAGCGGGTGAGCAGTTCTTC.

This clonotype showed up just a few times. The chain has TRBV13 and TRBJ2-4, with 8 bases matching TRBD1. The J call may be faulty, since TRBJ2-7 better matches the DNA end. This CDR3 spans 17 amino acids. The germline CDR1 and CDR2 sequences are PRHDT and FYEKMQ (reference sequence). CDR3 DNA sequence: TGTGCCAGCAGCCAACAGACGGCAGGGGGCGGGATGAGCGAGCAGTACTTC. This encodes CASSQQTAGGGMSEQYF.

The CDR3 region has the DNA TGTGCCAGCAGCCCAGGGGCACTCGGTGAGCAGTTCTTC. Amino acids: CASSPGALGEQFF. The chain joins TRBV6-5 to TRBJ2-1, with D perhaps matching TRBD1 (6 bases). Germline values: CDR1 MNHEY, CDR2 SVGAGI. The ends were cut back, 6 bases at V and 9 bases at J, with 15 bases in the middle. The CDR3 has 13 residues.

There are many counts of this clonotype. The gene calls are TRBV5-1 and TRBJ2-5; 7 bases are a match to TRBD1. The germline gives CDR1 SGHRS, CDR2 YFSETQ. The trim removed 3 bases at V and 1 base at J, leaving 3 bases unmatched. There are 14 residues in the CDR3. DNA of the CDR3: TGCGCCAGCAGCTCCGGGACAGCCCAAGAGACCCAGTACTTC. Amino acid sequence: CASSSGTAQETQYF.

This chain links TRBV29-1 with TRBJ2-7, with 9 bases identical to TRBD1. The CDR3 extends over 14 amino acids. Germline CDR1 is SQVTM and CDR2 is ANQGSEA. J was trimmed by 1 base and V by 6 bases; bases with no gene match: 7. This CDR3 is CSVATGGGSYEQYF. The CDR3 DNA is TGCAGCGTAGCGACAGGGGGAGGTTCCTACGAGCAGTACTTC.

The V gene is TRBV29-1, the J gene TRBJ2-1; no definite D call. The V and J ends lost 2 bases and 12 bases respectively, with 11 bases between them. The germline V gene has CDR1 SQVTM and CDR2 ANQGSEA. The CDR3 runs 11 residues. CDR3 sequence (DNA): TGCAGCGTTGAAAGGGCCACGGGGCAGTTCTTC. It specifies CSVERATGQFF.

V usage is TRBV20-1 and J usage is TRBJ2-7, with a weak D call TRBD2 (6 bases). V was cut by 0 bases and J by 7 bases, with 19 bases left in between. From germline, CDR1 is DFQATT and CDR2 SNEGSKA (reference sequence). The CDR3 length is 15 residues. The CDR3 DNA reads as TGCAGTGCTAGAGATTGGAATAGCGGTTACAATGAGCAGTACTTC. Its translation: CSARDWNSGYNEQYF.

The chain has TRBV12-3 or TRBV12-4 and TRBJ2-5, with 9 bases fitting TRBD2. The junction had 6 bases not matched to a gene; V was cut back by 5 bases and J by 5 bases. CDR3 size: 14 residues. CDR3 region: CASSPSGRFETQYF. The CDR3 nucleotides read TGTGCCAGCAGTCCCAGCGGGAGGTTTGAGACCCAGTACTTC.

The CDR3 here is CASREVAGGDTQYF. DNA for the CDR3: TGTGCCAGCAGGGAGGTAGCGGGGGGAGATACGCAGTATTTT. The chain uses TRBV6-5 and TRBJ2-3; TRBD2 matches 10 bases. This CDR3 region has 14 residues. Germline CDR1 and CDR2: MNHEY and SVGAGI. J lost 5 bases, V lost 6 bases, and 5 bases had no gene match.

The V and J genes are TRBV7-9 and TRBJ2-7; 7 nucleotides line up with TRBD2. The CDR3 is 17 residues long. Germline V gene lookup returns CDR1 SEHNR and CDR2 FQNEAQ (reference sequence). Trimming at V came to 5 bases and at J to 6 bases, leaving 19 bases not matched to a gene. Here the CDR3 DNA reads TGTGCCAGCAGCCTCATGGATCGAGCGGGATCCGGTGGCGAGCAGTACTTC. This encodes CASSLMDRAGSGGEQYF.

The chain joins TRBV29-1 to TRBJ2-1; 9 bases map to TRBD2. The CDR3 runs to 16 residues. Germline V gene lookup returns CDR1 SQVTM and CDR2 ANQGSEA. Losses at the gene ends were 1 base for V and 4 bases for J; bases not matched to a gene: 8. CDR3 nucleotide sequence: TGCAGCGTTGAAGCGACTAGCGGAGGCATTTACAATGAGCAGTTCTTC. Translated: CSVEATSGGIYNEQFF.

This clonotype was observed a handful of times. The chain is built from TRBV6-4 and TRBJ1-2, with 7 bases matching TRBD1. There are 15 residues in the CDR3. J lost 5 bases, V lost 0 bases, and 6 bases had no gene match. Germline V lookup: CDR1 MRHNA, CDR2 SNTAGT. CDR3 in DNA: TGTGCCAGCAGTGACTCAGGGACAGTGAATTATGGCTACACCTTC. Encoded protein: CASSDSGTVNYGYTF.

V usage is TRBV7-9 and J usage is TRBJ1-5; D remains ambiguous. Trimming took off 4 bases at V and 5 bases at J, with 9 bases between the two ends. The germline CDR1 and CDR2 sequences are SEHNR and FQNEAQ (reference sequence). The CDR3 has 13 amino acids. For the CDR3, the DNA is TGTGCCAGCAGCTCCGAGGGCGATCAGCCCCAGCATTTT. It specifies CASSSEGDQPQHF.

The V gene is TRBV5-1, the J gene TRBJ1-2, with 7 nucleotides matching TRBD1. The CDR3 is made up of 15 amino acids. The trim removed 4 bases at V and 3 bases at J, leaving 9 bases unmatched. Per germline, CDR1 SGHRS and CDR2 YFSETQ. The CDR3 bases are TGCGCCAGCAGCACGACAGGGCCCTATGACTATGGCTACACCTTC. It yields the protein CASSTTGPYDYGYTF.